This T cell receptor (beta chain) originates from a study of blood T cell repertoires in COVID-19. Study-level information: Some COVID-19 samples were acute and others convalescent; all came from the United States, Italy and Spain.

Repertoires were generated with immunoSEQ multiplex PCR, while TCRdb's copy carries only in-frame clones and drops some. Found here are 100,000 to 130,000 clones, around four fifths of them singletons; the top ten hold approximately 4.3%. The sample consisted of peripheral blood. The sequence came from a man in his 70s with acute or convalescent COVID-19.

The CDR3 protein is CASSLPFRGTTKNIQYF. DNA of the CDR3: TGTGCCAGCAGCCTCCCTTTTCGGGGGACGACCAAAAACATTCAGTACTTC. This chain uses TRBV7-2 with TRBJ2-4, with TRBD2 as a possible D gene (6 bases). Germline V gives CDR1 SGHTA, CDR2 FQGNSA. Trimming pared 5 bases from V and 2 bases from J, leaving 19 bases between. CDR3 length: 17 amino acids.